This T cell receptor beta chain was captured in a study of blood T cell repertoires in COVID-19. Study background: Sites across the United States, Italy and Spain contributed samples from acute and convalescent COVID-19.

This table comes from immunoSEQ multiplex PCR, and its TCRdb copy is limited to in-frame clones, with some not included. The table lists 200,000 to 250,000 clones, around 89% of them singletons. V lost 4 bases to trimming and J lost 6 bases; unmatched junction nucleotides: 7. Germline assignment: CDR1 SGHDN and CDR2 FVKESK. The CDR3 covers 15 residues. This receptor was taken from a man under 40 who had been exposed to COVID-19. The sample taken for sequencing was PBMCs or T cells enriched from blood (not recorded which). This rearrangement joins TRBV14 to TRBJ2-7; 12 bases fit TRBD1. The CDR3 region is CASSPTRDRGLEQYF. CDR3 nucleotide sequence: TGTGCCAGCAGCCCCACGCGGGACAGGGGGCTCGAGCAGTACTTC.